Below, 24 T cell receptor beta chains from the same sample are listed, as sequenced in a study of shared clonotypes between healthy human individuals. Profiled with immunoSEQ multiplex PCR; TCRdb holds only in-frame clones, not every one. The data show about 2.4 million clones, 80% to 95% seen once. The source material was naive CD4+ T cells from PBMCs. Stated subset: CD45RA+ positively selected. The receptor set was obtained from a man between 18 and 29 years old in good health. Some clones in this sample may be carry-over from other donors' samples.

The V gene is TRBV9, the J gene TRBJ2-3; tentatively, D is TRBD2 (6 bases). The length of the CDR3 is 13 residues. Trimming left V 8 bases short and J 14 bases short, with 24 bases between. Germline values: CDR1 SGDLS, CDR2 YYNGEE. This CDR3 is CARKSGLVQRGYF. CDR3 nucleotides: TGTGCCAGAAAGAGCGGGCTGGTCCAGCGAGGGTATTTT.

The chain joins TRBV5-1 to TRBJ2-7, with 10 bases fitting TRBD2. The CDR3 is 19 amino acids. Trimming at V came to 0 bases and at J to 0 bases, leaving 12 bases not matched to a gene. Germline CDR1 reads SGHRS; CDR2 reads YFSETQ. CDR3: CASSLVPASGSSPSYEQYF. The CDR3 nucleotides are TGCGCCAGCAGCTTGGTCCCGGCTAGCGGGAGTAGCCCCTCCTACGAGCAGTACTTC. Full variable domain (missing parts from reference TRBV5-1 and TRBJ2-7): KAGVTQTPRYLIKTRGQQVTLSCSPISGHRSVSWYQQTPGQGLQFLFEYFSETQRNKGNFPGRFSGRQFSNSRSEMNVSTLELGDSALYLCASSLVPASGSSPSYEQYFGPGTRLTVT.

The chain carries TRBV6-5 and TRBJ1-1, with TRBD1 as a possible D gene (5 bases). V gave up 8 bases and J gave up 7 bases, with 17 bases separating them. CDR1 and CDR2 (germline): MNHEY, SVGAGI. This CDR3 has 13 amino acids. CDR3 amino acids: CASPREKRGEAFF. As DNA, the CDR3 is TGTGCCAGCCCCAGGGAAAAGCGGGGTGAAGCTTTCTTT.

To note about this clone: Within the sample, other DNA sequences also encode this same CDR3. This chain links TRBV6-5 with TRBJ2-7, with D perhaps matching TRBD1 or TRBD2 (5 bases each). V lost 0 bases and J 3 bases, leaving 12 bases between the germline ends. The germline V gene has CDR1 MNHEY and CDR2 SVGAGI. The CDR3 consists of 15 residues. The CDR3 DNA sequence: TGTGCCAGCAGTTACTCGGGTCGGGACCTCTACGAGCAGTACTTC. Protein product: CASSYSGRDLYEQYF.

J is TRBJ1-6 and V is TRBV6-6; D is uncertain. Trimming removed 0 bases at V and 3 bases at J, with 9 bases between. CDR3 length: 16 amino acids. Germline assignment: CDR1 MNHNY and CDR2 SVGAGI (reference sequence). The CDR3 protein is CASSYSRTDYNSPLHF. The CDR3 nucleotides are TGTGCCAGCAGTTACTCCCGGACGGACTATAATTCACCCCTCCACTTT.

This sequence joins TRBV28 and TRBJ1-2, with 10 bases matching TRBD1. From germline, CDR1 is MDHEN and CDR2 SYDVKM. With 3 bases clipped from V and 8 bases from J, the junction kept 3 bases outside the gene matches. The CDR3 contains 13 residues. CDR3 residues: CASSLGQGPGYTF. The CDR3 DNA reads TGTGCCAGCAGTTTGGGACAGGGGCCCGGCTACACCTTC.

The rearrangement links TRBV2 to TRBJ2-7; TRBD1 aligns across 8 bases. Germline V gene data show CDR1 as SNHLY and CDR2 as FYNNEI. The V gene end was trimmed by 5 bases and the J gene end by 6 bases; junction bases not matched to a gene: 6. The CDR3 length is 13 residues. CDR3 sequence (DNA): TGTGCCAGCAGTCGACAGGGGACGGCCGAGCAGTACTTC. This gives the protein CASSRQGTAEQYF.

The V gene is TRBV5-1, the J gene TRBJ2-5; D perhaps matches TRBD1 (6 bases). The better agreement between TRBJ2-7 and the DNA end casts doubt on the J call. CDR1 SGHRS and CDR2 YFSETQ come from the germline V gene. This CDR3 spans 16 amino acids. Here the CDR3 DNA reads TGCGCCAGCAGCTTGTTTACCGGGACACAGGGCTACGAGCAGTACTTC. Encoded protein: CASSLFTGTQGYEQYF.

J is TRBJ1-1 and V is TRBV10-1; D not resolved. V lost 8 bases, J lost 1 base, and 8 bases lay in between. Germline V gives CDR1 WNHNN, CDR2 SYGVQD (reference sequence). The CDR3 consists of 12 residues. CDR3 nucleotides: TGCGCCAGCTCGACGGGGAACACTGAAGCTTTCTTT. Translated: CASSTGNTEAFF.

The chain combines TRBV5-5 with TRBJ2-7; a weak D match, TRBD2 (5 bases). The CDR3 has 12 amino acids. Trimming removed 3 bases at V and 6 bases at J, with 10 bases between. In germline, CDR1 is SGHKS, CDR2 YYEKEE (reference sequence). In DNA, the CDR3 is TGTGCCAGCAGCTCCGCCGGGGTCGAGCAGTACTTC. Residues: CASSSAGVEQYF.

The rearrangement uses TRBV15 and TRBJ2-7; possibly TRBD2 for D (5 bases). Germline loops: CDR1 LNHNV, CDR2 YYDKDF (reference sequence). V was trimmed by 3 bases and J by 2 bases, leaving 14 bases between them. CDR3 length: 15 residues. The CDR3 loop reads CATSRGGSSTYEQYF. As DNA, the CDR3 is TGTGCCACCAGCAGGGGTGGGAGTTCAACCTACGAGCAGTACTTC.

The V gene is TRBV5-1, the J gene TRBJ1-1; tentatively, D is TRBD1 (5 bases). Germline CDR1 SGHRS, CDR2 YFSETQ. V lost 3 bases and J 3 bases, leaving 15 bases between the germline ends. The length of the CDR3 is 15 residues. The CDR3 DNA reads as TGCGCCAGCAGCTCCAGGCGGGGGTCGGACACTGAAGCTTTCTTT. Translated: CASSSRRGSDTEAFF. The full variable domain, rest sourced from reference TRBV5-1 and TRBJ1-1, is KAGVTQTPRYLIKTRGQQVTLSCSPISGHRSVSWYQQTPGQGLQFLFEYFSETQRNKGNFPGRFSGRQFSNSRSEMNVSTLELGDSALYLCASSSRRGSDTEAFFGQGTRLTVV.

The chain employs TRBV6-1 and TRBJ2-7, with 10 bases identical to TRBD2. J lost 4 bases, V lost 8 bases, and 11 bases had no gene match. Per the germline V gene, CDR1 is MNHNS and CDR2 is SASEGT. The CDR3 is 15 residues long. The CDR3 sequence is CASHLASGRPYEQYF. CDR3 nucleotide sequence: TGTGCCAGCCATCTCGCTAGCGGGAGACCTTACGAGCAGTACTTC.

The chain uses TRBV7-9 and TRBJ1-4; maybe TRBD1 (6 bases). The CDR3 is 18 amino acids. Germline V lookup: CDR1 SEHNR, CDR2 FQNEAQ (reference sequence). The V gene lost 1 base and the J gene lost 4 bases, with 19 bases spanning the gap. Here the CDR3 reads CASSLGSYTGLFNEKLFF. The CDR3 coding sequence is TGTGCCAGCAGCTTAGGTTCTTATACAGGGCTTTTTAATGAAAAACTGTTTTTT.

V usage is TRBV4-1 and J usage is TRBJ2-6, with D perhaps matching TRBD1 or TRBD2 (5 bases each). V lost 0 bases, J lost 2 bases, and 20 bases lay in between. This CDR3 comprises 20 residues. Germline V gene data show CDR1 as MGHRA and CDR2 as YSYEKL. The CDR3 spells CASSQDLSWGSQPGANVLTF. The CDR3 nucleotides are TGCGCCAGCAGCCAAGATCTTAGTTGGGGGTCGCAACCTGGGGCCAACGTCCTGACTTTC.

The CDR3 DNA sequence: TGTGCCAGCAAGGGCGCCGGGCAGGGGGGAGGACCCTACGAGCAGTACTTC. It specifies CASKGAGQGGGPYEQYF. The rearrangement links TRBV27 to TRBJ2-7; D is perhaps TRBD1 (7 bases). The V gene's germline CDR1 is MNHEY and CDR2 SMNVEV (reference sequence). Trimming stripped 7 bases from V and 2 bases from J, with 24 bases between. There are 17 residues in the CDR3.

The chain combines TRBV2 with TRBJ2-1, with 10 bases aligning to TRBD2. V shed 6 bases, J shed 4 bases, and the junction held 3 bases outside the gene matches. Germline CDR1 SNHLY, CDR2 FYNNEI. The CDR3 has 14 residues. The CDR3, as DNA: TGTGCCAGCAGCTGGACTAGCGGTTACAATGAGCAGTTCTTC. Protein product: CASSWTSGYNEQFF.

The gene calls are TRBV10-3 and TRBJ1-1; D uncertain. The CDR3 loop spans 16 amino acids. Looked up from germline, CDR1 is ENHRY and CDR2 is SYGVKD. Trimming removed 10 bases at V and 3 bases at J, with 24 bases between. The CDR3 is CATRNQGGTFYTEAFF. The CDR3 DNA reads as TGTGCCACCCGGAACCAAGGAGGTACGTTTTACACTGAAGCTTTCTTT.

V and J are TRBV2 and TRBJ1-2; the D is unclear. The CDR3 loop spans 14 amino acids. Per germline, CDR1 SNHLY and CDR2 FYNNEI. V lost 4 bases, J lost 2 bases, and 11 bases lay in between. The CDR3 DNA reads TGTGCCAGCAGTGTCATAGATGTCAACTATGGCTACACCTTC. It translates to CASSVIDVNYGYTF.

In this sample, this clone turned up once. V usage is TRBV5-1 and J usage is TRBJ1-5; D remains unclear. V lost 4 bases and J 6 bases, leaving 14 bases between the germline ends. Per germline, CDR1 SGHRS and CDR2 YFSETQ. The CDR3 extends over 14 amino acids. In DNA, the CDR3 is TGCGCCAGCAGCCACGGGGAGGATAGTCAGCCCCAGCATTTT. This codes for CASSHGEDSQPQHF. The variable domain in full, with the rest retrieved from reference TRBV5-1 and TRBJ1-5, is KAGVTQTPRYLIKTRGQQVTLSCSPISGHRSVSWYQQTPGQGLQFLFEYFSETQRNKGNFPGRFSGRQFSNSRSEMNVSTLELGDSALYLCASSHGEDSQPQHFGDGTRLSIL.

The chain combines TRBV15 with TRBJ2-3; the D is unclear. The CDR3 length is 14 residues. V lost 1 base and J 2 bases, leaving 7 bases between the germline ends. Germline CDR1 and CDR2: LNHNV and YYDKDF (reference sequence). CDR3 residues: CATSRGPNTDTQYF. The CDR3 region has the DNA TGTGCCACCAGCAGAGGACCGAACACAGATACGCAGTATTTT.

The V gene is TRBV14, the J gene TRBJ2-7; perhaps TRBD2 as D (6 bases). Germline V gives CDR1 SGHDN, CDR2 FVKESK. Trimming removed 3 bases from V and 2 bases from J, with 14 bases in between. The CDR3 loop spans 15 amino acids. This chain's CDR3 is CASSQSRGKAYEQYF. For the CDR3, the DNA is TGTGCCAGCAGCCAGTCCCGCGGGAAAGCCTACGAGCAGTACTTC.

The chain is built from TRBV12-5 and TRBJ2-1, with 8 bases that match TRBD2. Germline V gene data show CDR1 as LGHNT and CDR2 as FRNRAP. V lost 1 base to trimming and J lost 8 bases; unmatched junction nucleotides: 13. The CDR3 has 17 amino acids. The CDR3 sequence is CASGLAPGLGHGDEQFF. The CDR3 nucleotides are TGTGCTAGTGGTTTGGCCCCGGGACTAGGCCATGGCGATGAGCAGTTCTTC.

The rearrangement joins TRBV18 to TRBJ2-7, with D possibly TRBD1 on 5 matching bases. V lost 3 bases, J lost 5 bases, and 11 bases lay in between. CDR3 length: 13 amino acids. Germline V gene data show CDR1 as KGHSH and CDR2 as LQKENI. In nucleotides, the CDR3 is TGTGCCAGCTCACCGGGGCGTTCCCACGAGCAGTACTTC. Protein sequence: CASSPGRSHEQYF. The full variable domain, completed using reference TRBV18 and TRBJ2-7, is NAGVMQNPRHLVRRRGQEARLRCSPMKGHSHVYWYRQLPEEGLKFMVYLQKENIIDESGMPKERFSAEFPKEGPSILRIQQVVRGDSAAYFCASSPGRSHEQYFGPGTRLTVT.